Presented here are 16 T cell receptor beta chains from one specimen sequenced in a study of blood T cell repertoires in COVID-19. Repertoires were generated with immunoSEQ multiplex PCR, while TCRdb's copy carries only in-frame clones and drops some. The table includes some 350,000 clones, about 89% detected once. Sequencing was done on a sample of peripheral blood. The receptors come from a woman aged 25 to 45 with COVID-19, enrolled during active disease.

This chain connects TRBV6-5 to TRBJ2-6; tentative D call: TRBD1 (6 bases). The V end was cut by 6 bases, the J end by 1 base, with 10 bases between. This CDR3 comprises 15 residues. The germline V gene has CDR1 MNHEY and CDR2 SVGAGI. CDR3 DNA: TGTGCCAGCAGGGTACAGGGATCTGGGGCCAACGTCCTGACTTTC. Its protein is CASRVQGSGANVLTF.

The chain employs TRBV5-4 and TRBJ1-1; D not resolved. The CDR3 loop spans 14 amino acids. Trimming took 1 base from V and 6 from J, leaving 13 bases between them. Germline assignment: CDR1 SGHNT and CDR2 YYREEE (reference sequence). The CDR3 region has the DNA TGTGCCAGCAGCTTGATCGGGGTCGGTCCTGAAGCTTTCTTT. It is translated as CASSLIGVGPEAFF. Variable domain in full (rest from reference TRBV5-4 and TRBJ1-1): ETGVTQSPTHLIKTRGQQVTLRCSSQSGHNTVSWYQQALGQGPQFIFQYYREEENGRGNFPPRFSGLQFPNYSSELNVNALELDDSALYLCASSLIGVGPEAFFGQGTRLTVV.

The rearrangement links TRBV12-3 or TRBV12-4 to TRBJ2-2; D remains ambiguous. The V end lost 6 bases, the J end lost 9 bases, and 11 bases lay between the germline ends. The CDR3 extends over 12 amino acids. The CDR3 DNA reads TGTGCCAGCAGCCCGAATGGCCGGGAGCTGTTTTTT. Translation gives CASSPNGRELFF.

The chain recombines TRBV25-1 with TRBJ1-2; possible D gene TRBD1, 5 bases. The CDR3 runs 12 residues. In germline, CDR1 is MGHDK, CDR2 SYGVNS. Between the trimmed V and J ends, which lost 6 bases and 2 bases, there was a span of 7 bases. The CDR3 loop is CASRGGNYGYTF. DNA for the CDR3: TGTGCCAGCAGGGGGGGGAACTATGGCTACACCTTC.

The chain uses TRBV18 and TRBJ2-5; 7 bases map to TRBD1. Germline CDR1 and CDR2: KGHSH and LQKENI. This CDR3 region has 15 residues. Trimming at V came to 0 bases and at J to 1 base, leaving 2 bases not matched to a gene. Here the CDR3 reads CASSPPGTVQETQYF. As DNA, the CDR3 is TGTGCCAGCTCACCACCGGGGACAGTCCAAGAGACCCAGTACTTC.

This clone was seen only once. The gene calls are TRBV7-9 and TRBJ1-1, with 7 bases matching TRBD1. The CDR3 consists of 14 residues. Trimming removed 4 bases from V and 3 bases from J; junction bases left unmatched: 5. In germline, CDR1 is SEHNR, CDR2 FQNEAQ (reference sequence). CDR3 bases: TGTGCCAGCAGCTATATAACAGGGGACACTGAAGCTTTCTTT. This sequence encodes CASSYITGDTEAFF.

The rearrangement links TRBV7-2 to TRBJ2-3, with 8 bases aligning to TRBD2. With V trimmed by 4 bases and J by 3 bases, 12 bases remained unmatched. Germline V gives CDR1 SGHTA, CDR2 FQGNSA. CDR3 length equals 17 residues. CDR3: CASSSPRPSGFTDTQYF. DNA of the CDR3: TGTGCCAGCAGCTCCCCACGACCTAGCGGGTTTACAGATACGCAGTATTTT.

This chain connects TRBV6-5 to TRBJ1-1; no firm D call. Trimming removed 6 bases from V and 2 bases from J, with 10 bases in between. The CDR3 is made up of 13 amino acids. The germline CDR1 and CDR2 sequences are MNHEY and SVGAGI. Here the CDR3 reads CASRNPYNTEAFF. The CDR3, as DNA: TGTGCCAGCAGAAATCCGTATAACACTGAAGCTTTCTTT.

The J gene is TRBJ1-5, the V gene TRBV5-4; 11 bases match TRBD1. Germline CDR1 and CDR2: SGHNT and YYREEE (reference sequence). The CDR3 is 15 amino acids. Trimming at V came to 4 bases and at J to 6 bases, leaving 6 bases not matched to a gene. CDR3 DNA sequence: TGTGCCAGCAGCCTGGACAGGGGGCTTAGTCAGCCCCAGCATTTT. Translation gives CASSLDRGLSQPQHF.

The J gene is TRBJ2-7, the V gene TRBV9, with 8 positions matching TRBD2. The J segment lost 2 bases and the V segment lost 4 bases, leaving 5 bases of the junction unmatched. Germline V gene data show CDR1 as SGDLS and CDR2 as YYNGEE. The CDR3 consists of 14 residues. The DNA of the CDR3 is TGTGCCAGCAGCCCGCGGGGGGCAACCTACGAGCAGTACTTC. Translated, it gives CASSPRGATYEQYF.

This chain joins TRBV27 and TRBJ2-1, with D possibly matching TRBD2 (5 bases). V lost 6 bases and J lost 8, with 11 bases in between. The CDR3 extends over 12 amino acids. Germline CDR1 and CDR2: MNHEY and SMNVEV (reference sequence). The CDR3 loop is CASSRLADEQFF. The DNA of the CDR3 is TGTGCCAGCAGCCGCCTAGCTGATGAGCAGTTCTTC.

This chain connects TRBV7-2 to TRBJ2-3; TRBD2 matches 10 bases. Trimming removed 5 bases from V and 4 bases from J; junction bases left unmatched: 12. Germline V gives CDR1 SGHTA, CDR2 FQGNSA. The CDR3 has 17 residues. This chain's CDR3 is CASSPRHQRGGADTQYF. The CDR3, as DNA: TGTGCCAGCAGCCCTCGCCACCAGCGGGGGGGGGCAGATACGCAGTATTTT.

This chain joins TRBV7-9 and TRBJ1-5; D may be TRBD1 (5 bases). The CDR3 has 18 residues. Germline CDR1 and CDR2: SEHNR and FQNEAQ (reference sequence). Deletions cut 4 bases from V and 0 bases from J, with 19 bases between. The CDR3 reads CASSSSWGGENSNQPQHF. DNA of the CDR3: TGTGCCAGCAGCTCTTCTTGGGGGGGAGAGAATAGCAATCAGCCCCAGCATTTT. Full variable domain (outside the CDR3, taken from reference TRBV7-9 and TRBJ1-5): DTGVSQNPRHKITKRGQNVTFRCDPISEHNRLYWYRQTLGQGPEFLTYFQNEAQLEKSRLLSDRFSAERPKGSFSTLEIQRTEQGDSAMYLCASSSSWGGENSNQPQHFGDGTRLSIL.

V usage is TRBV2 and J usage is TRBJ1-1, with a weak D call TRBD1 (5 bases). CDR3 length: 14 residues. The V gene lost 3 bases and the J gene lost 5 bases, with 13 bases spanning the gap. The germline CDR1 and CDR2 sequences are SNHLY and FYNNEI. The CDR3 region is CASSDQGFGTEAFF. The CDR3 coding sequence is TGTGCCAGCAGTGACCAGGGTTTTGGGACTGAAGCTTTCTTT.

The chain links TRBV30 to TRBJ2-7, with 11 bases that match TRBD2. The V gene end was trimmed by 0 bases and the J gene end by 10 bases; junction bases not matched to a gene: 5. CDR1 and CDR2 from the germline V gene are GTSNPN and SVGIG (reference sequence). The CDR3 spans 13 residues. In DNA, the CDR3 is TGTGCCTGGAGTGTACTAGCGGGAGAGTTCCAGTACGTC. It yields the protein CAWSVLAGEFQYV.

This clone has just a few counts. This sequence joins TRBV15 and TRBJ2-6, with D tentatively TRBD1 (5 bases). CDR3 length: 19 amino acids. Looked up from germline, CDR1 is LNHNV and CDR2 is YYDKDF (reference sequence). The V end was cut by 1 base, the J end by 0 bases, with 16 bases between. The CDR3 loop reads CATSRAQDTSSSGANVLTF. Here the CDR3 DNA reads TGTGCCACCAGCAGAGCACAGGACACCTCATCCTCTGGGGCCAACGTCCTGACTTTC.